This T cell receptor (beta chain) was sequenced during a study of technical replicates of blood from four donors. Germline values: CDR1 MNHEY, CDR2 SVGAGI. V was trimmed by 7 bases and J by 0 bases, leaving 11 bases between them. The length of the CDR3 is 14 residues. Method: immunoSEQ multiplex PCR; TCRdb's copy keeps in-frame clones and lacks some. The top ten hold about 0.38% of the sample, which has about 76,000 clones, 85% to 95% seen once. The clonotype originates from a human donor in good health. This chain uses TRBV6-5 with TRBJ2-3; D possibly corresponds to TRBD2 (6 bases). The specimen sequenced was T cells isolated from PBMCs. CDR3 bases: TGTGCCAGCAAAGGAGGGGTTAGCACAGATACGCAGTATTTT. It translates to CASKGGVSTDTQYF.